The clone carrying this T cell receptor (beta chain) has at least ten counts. Its antigen is still unknown. Preparation of the TCRbeta library involved a method that used unique molecular identifiers. TCRdb re-called the PCR reads with MiXCR, one entry per CDR3 protein. The repertoire holds more than 120,000 distinct CDR3 sequences, with around 9% as singletons. The sample belongs to a study of T-cell reconstitution after alpha-beta-depleted transplantation in children. General study points: Reportedly, alpha-beta T cells present about two months post-transplant originated from several hundred expanded clones of graft origin. Recipient T cells and thymic progenitors that survived gave rise to the high TCRbeta diversity observed at day 60 in some patients.

The source material was PBMCs, mostly from graft donor cells, sampled 180 days after TCRalphabeta/CD19-depleted stem cell transplant. The sequence was obtained from a female patient aged 2 to 10 who had a stem cell transplant for congenital amegakaryocytic thrombocytopenia, so the T cells may come from the graft donor.

The CDR3 here is CSASGTGHQPQHF. DNA for the CDR3: TGCAGTGCTAGCGGGACAGGGCACCAGCCCCAGCATTTT. This rearrangement joins TRBV20-1 to TRBJ1-5, with 9 positions matching TRBD1. V gave up 3 bases and J gave up 7 bases; unmatched junction bases: 4. This CDR3 spans 13 amino acids. Per the germline V gene, CDR1 is DFQATT and CDR2 is SNEGSKA (reference sequence).